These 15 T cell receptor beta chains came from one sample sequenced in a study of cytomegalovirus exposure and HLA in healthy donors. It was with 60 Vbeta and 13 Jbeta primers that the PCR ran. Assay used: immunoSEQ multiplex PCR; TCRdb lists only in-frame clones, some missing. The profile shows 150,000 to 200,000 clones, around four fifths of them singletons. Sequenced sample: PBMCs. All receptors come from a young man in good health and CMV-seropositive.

The CDR3 bases are TGTGCCAGCAGTTTATATGGAGCGGGAGGAATCCAAGAGACCCAGTACTTC. As protein: CASSLYGAGGIQETQYF. The chain combines TRBV27 with TRBJ2-5, with 9 bases aligning to TRBD2. The length of the CDR3 is 17 residues. Trimming took 1 base from V and 1 from J; bases not matched to a gene: 7. The germline CDR1 and CDR2 sequences are MNHEY and SMNVEV (reference sequence).

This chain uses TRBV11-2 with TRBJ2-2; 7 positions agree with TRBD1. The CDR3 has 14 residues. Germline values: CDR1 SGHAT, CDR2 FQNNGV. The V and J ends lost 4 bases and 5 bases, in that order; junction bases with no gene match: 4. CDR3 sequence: CASSSQDRTGELFF. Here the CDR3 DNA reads TGTGCCAGCAGCTCCCAGGACAGGACCGGGGAGCTGTTTTTT.

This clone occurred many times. Written as DNA, the CDR3 is TGTGCCAGCAGTGAGGGTGGGAGGTCCACAGATACGCAGTATTTT. Translating it yields CASSEGGRSTDTQYF. The chain joins TRBV6-4 to TRBJ2-3; perhaps TRBD2 as D (6 bases). V lost 3 bases to trimming and J lost 2 bases, with 12 bases between them. The germline V gene encodes CDR1 MRHNA and CDR2 SNTAGT. The CDR3 has 15 residues.

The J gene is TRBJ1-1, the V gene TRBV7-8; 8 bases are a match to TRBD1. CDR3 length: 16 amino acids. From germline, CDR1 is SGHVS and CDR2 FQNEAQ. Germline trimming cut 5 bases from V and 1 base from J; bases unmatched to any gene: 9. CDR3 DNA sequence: TGTGCCAGCAGCATCACACAGGGGGAGAAGAACACTGAAGCTTTCTTT. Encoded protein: CASSITQGEKNTEAFF. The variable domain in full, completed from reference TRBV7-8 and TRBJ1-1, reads GAGVSQSPRYKVAKRGQDVALRCDPISGHVSLFWYQQALGQGPEFLTYFQNEAQLDKSGLPSDRFFAERPEGSVSTLKIQRTQQEDSAVYLCASSITQGEKNTEAFFGQGTRLTVV.

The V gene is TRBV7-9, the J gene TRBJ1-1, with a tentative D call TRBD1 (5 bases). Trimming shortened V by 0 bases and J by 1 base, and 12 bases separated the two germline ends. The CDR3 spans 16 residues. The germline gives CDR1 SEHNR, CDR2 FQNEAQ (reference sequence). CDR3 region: CASSLARTTGNTEAFF. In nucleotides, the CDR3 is TGTGCCAGCAGCTTAGCCAGAACCACAGGGAACACTGAAGCTTTCTTT.

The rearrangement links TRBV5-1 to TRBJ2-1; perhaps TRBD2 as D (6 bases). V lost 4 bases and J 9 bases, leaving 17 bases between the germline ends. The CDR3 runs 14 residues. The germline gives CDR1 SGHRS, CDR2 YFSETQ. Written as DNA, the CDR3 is TGCGCCAGCAGCGCGGAGGGGTATCGGGGTGAGCAGTTCTTC. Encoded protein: CASSAEGYRGEQFF.

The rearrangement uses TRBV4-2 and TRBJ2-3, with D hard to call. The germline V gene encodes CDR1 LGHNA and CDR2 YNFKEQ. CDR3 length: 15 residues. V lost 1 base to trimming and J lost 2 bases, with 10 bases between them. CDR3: CASSQVKLITDTQYF. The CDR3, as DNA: TGTGCCAGCAGCCAAGTCAAACTTATCACAGATACGCAGTATTTT.

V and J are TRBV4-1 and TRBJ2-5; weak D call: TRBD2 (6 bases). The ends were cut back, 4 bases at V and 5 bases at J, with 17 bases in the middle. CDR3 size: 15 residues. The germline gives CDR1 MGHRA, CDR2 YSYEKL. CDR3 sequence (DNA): TGCGCCAGCAGCCCAACTAGCTTCTCGTGGGAGACCCAGTACTTC. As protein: CASSPTSFSWETQYF.

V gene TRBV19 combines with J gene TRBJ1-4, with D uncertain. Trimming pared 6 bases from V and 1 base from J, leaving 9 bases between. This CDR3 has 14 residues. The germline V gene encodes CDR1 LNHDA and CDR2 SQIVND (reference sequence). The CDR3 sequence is CASRNGLTNEKLFF. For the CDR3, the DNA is TGTGCCAGTAGGAACGGGTTAACTAATGAAAAACTGTTTTTT.

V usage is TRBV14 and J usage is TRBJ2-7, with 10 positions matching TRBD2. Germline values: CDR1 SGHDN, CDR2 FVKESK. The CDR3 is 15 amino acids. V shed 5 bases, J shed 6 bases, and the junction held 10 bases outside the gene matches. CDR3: CASSVRLAGGGEQYF. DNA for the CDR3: TGTGCCAGCAGCGTTCGACTAGCGGGTGGTGGCGAGCAGTACTTC.

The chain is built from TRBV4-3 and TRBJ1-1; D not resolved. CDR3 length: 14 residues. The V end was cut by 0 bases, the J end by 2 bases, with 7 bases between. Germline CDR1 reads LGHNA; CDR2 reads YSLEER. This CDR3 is CASSQDAYNTEAFF. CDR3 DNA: TGCGCCAGCAGCCAAGACGCGTATAACACTGAAGCTTTCTTT.

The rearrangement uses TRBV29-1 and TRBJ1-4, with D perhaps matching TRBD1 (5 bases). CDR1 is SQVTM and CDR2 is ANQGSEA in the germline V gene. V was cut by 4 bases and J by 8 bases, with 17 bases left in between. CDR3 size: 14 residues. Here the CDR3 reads CSVAGGAQGEKLFF. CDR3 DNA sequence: TGCAGCGTTGCCGGAGGGGCGCAAGGGGAAAAACTGTTTTTT.

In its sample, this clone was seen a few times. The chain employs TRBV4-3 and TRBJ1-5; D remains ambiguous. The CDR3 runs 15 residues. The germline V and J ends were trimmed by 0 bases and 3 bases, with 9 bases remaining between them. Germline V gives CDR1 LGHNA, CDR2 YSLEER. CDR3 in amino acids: CASSQDREPNQPQHF. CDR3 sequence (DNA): TGCGCCAGCAGCCAAGATCGAGAACCCAATCAGCCCCAGCATTTT.

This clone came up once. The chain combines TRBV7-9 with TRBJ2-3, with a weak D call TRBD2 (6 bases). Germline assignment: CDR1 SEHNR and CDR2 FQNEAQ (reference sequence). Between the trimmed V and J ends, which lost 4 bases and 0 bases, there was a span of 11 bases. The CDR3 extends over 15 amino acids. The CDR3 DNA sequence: TGTGCCAGCAGCTCCAATAGCGGTAGCACAGATACGCAGTATTTT. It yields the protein CASSSNSGSTDTQYF.

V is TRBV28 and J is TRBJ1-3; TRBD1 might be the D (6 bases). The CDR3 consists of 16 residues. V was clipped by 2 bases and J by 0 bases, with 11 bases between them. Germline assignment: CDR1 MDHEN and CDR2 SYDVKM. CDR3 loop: CASSLEQGYSGNTIYF. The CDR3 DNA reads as TGTGCCAGCAGTTTAGAACAGGGCTACTCTGGAAACACCATATATTTT.